Given below is one T cell receptor (beta chain) in context. This entry is derived from a study of blood T cells in healthy people across ages. This CDR3 comprises 12 residues. Germline assignment: CDR1 MNHNY and CDR2 SVGAGI (reference sequence). The V gene lost 2 bases and the J gene lost 6 bases, with 6 bases spanning the gap. A second roughly 7 to 12 cycle PCR used barcoded and J-beta primers. TCRdb fed the 5' RACE reads into MiXCR, producing one record per CDR3 protein. Among about 800,000 distinct CDR3 sequences listed, 20% to 30% were seen once. The same sample was also studied in work on T cells of mothers and their children.

Material for sequencing was blood. The chain carries TRBV6-6 and TRBJ2-3; D gene uncertain. The TCR originated in a boy between 5 and 17 years old in good health. The chain's CDR3 is CASSYGPDTQYF. CDR3 DNA sequence: TGTGCCAGCAGTTACGGGCCGGATACGCAGTATTTT.